The 10 T cell receptor beta chains listed next were all sequenced from one sample in a study of T cell responses to AZD1222 COVID-19 vaccine (TCRdb year 2021). The time point label of this sample denotes: baseline before first vaccination. Library preparation was by the immunoSEQ multiplex PCR assay. Sourced from immuneACCESS, this table was stored by TCRdb with only in-frame sequences that have V and J called. A share of the clones is absent; for the studies checked, an unresolved V gene accounts for under half, and the remainder has no known explanation. A total of around 80,000 clones appear in this sample, roughly nine tenths of them only once. The ten top clones hold 5.2% of the sample. The sequencing here drew on peripheral blood, taken on day 0 of AZD1222 vaccination. The receptors were sampled from an adult in good health.

This clone showed up just once. The chain is built from TRBV28 and TRBJ1-2; no reliable D call. The CDR3 has 14 residues. Germline V lookup: CDR1 MDHEN, CDR2 SYDVKM. Trimming pared 6 bases from V and 7 bases from J, leaving 18 bases between. Written as DNA, the CDR3 is TGTGCCAGCAGCCTAACCTCTGTAGGCTCTGGCTACACCTTC. Translating it yields CASSLTSVGSGYTF.

This clone was seen only once. The CDR3 loop reads CASSDTSGGADTQYF. The CDR3 DNA follows: TGTGCCAGCAGTGACACTAGCGGGGGGGCAGATACGCAGTATTTT. This chain links TRBV6-4 with TRBJ2-3; 13 bases are shared with TRBD2. There are 15 residues in the CDR3. Trimming cost V 2 bases and J 4 bases; bases outside gene matches: 0. Germline CDR1 MRHNA, CDR2 SNTAGT.

The V gene is TRBV6-5, the J gene TRBJ2-4, with 7 bases identical to TRBD2. J gave up 9 bases and V 3 bases, and 8 bases lay outside the gene matches. This CDR3 contains 14 residues. CDR1 and CDR2 from the germline V gene are MNHEY and SVGAGI. The CDR3 coding sequence is TGTGCCAGCAGTTATCGGGACTATTCTCGCATTCAGTACTTC. It is translated as CASSYRDYSRIQYF.

V usage is TRBV4-3 and J usage is TRBJ2-7; 9 bases line up with TRBD1. The ends lost 3 bases at V and 3 bases at J; junction bases unmatched: 6. Looked up from germline, CDR1 is LGHNA and CDR2 is YSLEER. The CDR3 sequence is 15 residues long. This CDR3 is CASSQHRDRVYEQYF. CDR3 DNA: TGCGCCAGCAGCCAGCACCGGGACAGGGTCTACGAGCAGTACTTC.

This rearrangement joins TRBV5-8 to TRBJ1-1, with 7 bases identical to TRBD1. The CDR3 contains 17 residues. CDR1 SGHTS and CDR2 YDEGEE come from the germline V gene. The V segment lost 4 bases and the J segment 0 bases; nucleotides outside the gene matches: 12. CDR3 sequence: CASSPTPGQRLNTEAFF. The DNA for the CDR3 is TGTGCCAGCAGCCCCACACCGGGACAGCGTTTGAACACTGAAGCTTTCTTT. The full variable domain, in which reference TRBV5-8 and TRBJ1-1 provide the parts outside the CDR3, is EAGVTQSPTHLIKTRGQQATLRCSPISGHTSVYWYQQALGLGLQFLLWYDEGEERNRGNFPPRFSGRQFPNYSSELNVNALELEDSALYLCASSPTPGQRLNTEAFFGQGTRLTVV.

The J gene is TRBJ2-3, the V gene TRBV10-3; D may be TRBD2 (6 bases). The CDR3 consists of 15 residues. Germline-derived CDR1 and CDR2 are ENHRY and SYGVKD. Trimming left V 7 bases short and J 0 bases short, with 14 bases between. The DNA of the CDR3 is TGTGCCATCACCGGTGGAGGGCAAAGCACAGATACGCAGTATTTT. Translated, it gives CAITGGGQSTDTQYF.

V is TRBV19 and J is TRBJ1-4; D is ambiguous. The CDR3 loop spans 14 amino acids. V gave up 2 bases and J gave up 7 bases, with 11 bases separating them. The germline V gene has CDR1 LNHDA and CDR2 SQIVND (reference sequence). CDR3 DNA: TGTGCCAGTAGTATAACTGGGGTGGCTGAAAAACTGTTTTTT. This encodes CASSITGVAEKLFF. The whole variable domain, remainder taken from reference TRBV19 and TRBJ1-4, is DGGITQSPKYLFRKEGQNVTLSCEQNLNHDAMYWYRQDPGQGLRLIYYSQIVNDFQKGDIAEGYSVSREKKESFPLTVTSAQKNPTAFYLCASSITGVAEKLFFGSGTQLSVL.

V is TRBV24-1 and J is TRBJ2-7; TRBD1 aligns across 12 bases. The germline V gene has CDR1 KGHDR and CDR2 SFDVKD. V lost 10 bases to trimming and J lost 4 bases; unmatched junction nucleotides: 10. CDR3 length: 15 residues. In DNA, the CDR3 is TGTGCCACAAAAACTCCGGGACAGGGGGCTTACGAGCAGTACTTC. Residues: CATKTPGQGAYEQYF.

This chain connects TRBV9 to TRBJ2-3, with D perhaps matching TRBD2 (6 bases). The germline gives CDR1 SGDLS, CDR2 YYNGEE. The CDR3 covers 15 residues. The germline V and J ends were trimmed by 4 bases and 0 bases, with 12 bases remaining between them. The CDR3 coding sequence is TGTGCCAGCAGCCAATTTAGCGGAAGCACAGATACGCAGTATTTT. Translation: CASSQFSGSTDTQYF. Variable domain in full (rest from reference TRBV9 and TRBJ2-3): DSGVTQTPKHLITATGQRVTLRCSPRSGDLSVYWYQQSLDQGLQFLIQYYNGEERAKGNILERFSAQQFPDLHSELNLSSLELGDSALYFCASSQFSGSTDTQYFGPGTRLTVL.

V is TRBV2 and J is TRBJ1-1, with TRBD1 as a possible D gene (5 bases). The germline V gene has CDR1 SNHLY and CDR2 FYNNEI. Trimming stripped 3 bases from V and 0 bases from J, with 5 bases between. This CDR3 comprises 13 residues. Here the CDR3 reads CASSEDMNTEAFF. As DNA, the CDR3 is TGTGCCAGCAGTGAGGACATGAACACTGAAGCTTTCTTT.